The clone carrying this TCR beta chain was seen more than once but under ten times. The data stem from a study of blood T cell repertoires in COVID-19. Study details: In each case, the material was cDNA or gDNA derived from T cells, B-cell-depleted T cells, or PBMCs.

In germline, CDR1 is SGHDT, CDR2 YYEEEE. This CDR3 has 19 amino acids. V gave up 4 bases and J gave up 1 base, with 26 bases separating them. Those enrolled, adults aged roughly 18 to 100 years, came from roughly 22 US areas. TCRdb keeps only in-frame clones here, not all; method: immunoSEQ multiplex PCR. The sample has hundreds of thousands of clones; about 87% are singletons. Sample: PBMCs or T cells enriched from blood (not recorded which). This clonotype originated in a woman aged 45-65 years who had recovered from COVID-19. V is TRBV5-6 and J is TRBJ1-1, with D possibly being TRBD1 (6 bases). The CDR3 DNA is TGTGCCAGCAGCACTGGAGTCTGGAATTCCGGGACACGGAACACTGAAGCTTTCTTT. Its translation is CASSTGVWNSGTRNTEAFF. The entire variable domain, with the rest obtained from reference TRBV5-6 and TRBJ1-1, is as follows: DAGVTQSPTHLIKTRGQQVTLRCSPKSGHDTVSWYQQALGQGPQFIFQYYEEEERQRGNFPDRFSGHQFPNYSSELNVNALLLGDSALYLCASSTGVWNSGTRNTEAFFGQGTRLTVV.